These 17 T cell receptor beta chains were all obtained from the same sample, sequenced in a study of blood T cell repertoires in COVID-19. The repertoire was sequenced with immunoSEQ multiplex PCR; TCRdb's copy has only in-frame clones and lacks some. Seen here are 200,000 to 250,000 clones, about 80% observed once, and the top ten hold 1.5% to 2%. The sequencing sample was made of PBMCs or T cells enriched from blood (not recorded which). Source of these receptors: a man aged 60 to 69 who had recovered from COVID-19.

This chain links TRBV18 with TRBJ1-6; 8 bases match TRBD1. The CDR3 runs to 15 residues. V was clipped by 3 bases and J by 8 bases; unmatched bases: 6. Germline V CDR1 and CDR2: KGHSH, LQKENI. The CDR3 DNA reads TGTGCCAGCTCACCGACAGGGGATTCGGATTCACCCCTCCACTTT. Encoded protein: CASSPTGDSDSPLHF.

This chain links TRBV7-3 with TRBJ2-2; possible D gene TRBD2, 6 bases. V was shortened by 5 bases and J by 0 bases, with 16 bases between the two germline ends. The CDR3 totals 17 residues. Germline CDR1 is SGHTA and CDR2 is FQGTGA. The DNA for the CDR3 is TGTGCCAGCAGCCCCCTTTCCGGGAGAGCGAACACCGGGGAGCTGTTTTTT. This encodes CASSPLSGRANTGELFF.

CDR3 sequence reads: CASSSRDTTYGYTF. The CDR3 DNA reads TGTGCCAGCAGTTCCCGGGACACAACCTATGGCTACACCTTC. The V and J genes are TRBV27 and TRBJ1-2; D is perhaps TRBD1 (6 bases). Germline-derived CDR1 and CDR2 are MNHEY and SMNVEV (reference sequence). This CDR3 spans 14 amino acids. The germline V and J ends were trimmed by 4 bases and 4 bases, with 13 bases remaining between them.

The chain combines TRBV5-1 with TRBJ2-7, with TRBD2 matching 9 bases. The CDR3 extends over 17 amino acids. The V segment lost 0 bases and the J segment 2 bases; nucleotides outside the gene matches: 9. Germline V CDR1 and CDR2: SGHRS, YFSETQ. The DNA of the CDR3 is TGCGCCAGCAGCTTGGCCCACGAGGTAGCGGGGGCCTACGAGCAGTACTTC. Translation gives CASSLAHEVAGAYEQYF.

The DNA of the CDR3 is TGTGCCAGCAGCTTGATCGGGCAGGGTGCCGAGCAGTACTTC. It is translated as CASSLIGQGAEQYF. V and J are TRBV5-6 and TRBJ2-7, with TRBD1 as a possible D gene (5 bases). Trimming cost V 1 base and J 6 bases, with 14 bases left between them. Germline CDR1 SGHDT, CDR2 YYEEEE. This CDR3 is 14 amino acids long.

The genes are TRBV5-6 and TRBJ1-2, with 10 bases that match TRBD1. Germline CDR1 SGHDT, CDR2 YYEEEE. The CDR3 loop spans 17 amino acids. The V and J ends lost 0 bases and 4 bases, in that order; junction bases with no gene match: 9. The chain's CDR3 is CASSLGGLGQGLYGYTF. In DNA, the CDR3 is TGTGCCAGCAGCTTGGGGGGCCTGGGACAGGGGCTCTATGGCTACACCTTC.

The chain is built from TRBV19 and TRBJ1-6; 8 nucleotides match TRBD1. After removal of 3 bases from V and 9 bases from J, the junction contained 7 bases not matched to a gene. The CDR3 runs 15 residues. Germline V gene data show CDR1 as LNHDA and CDR2 as SQIVND (reference sequence). The CDR3 DNA follows: TGTGCCAGTAGTATCCAGACAGGGGACGGTTCACCCCTCCACTTT. Translating gives CASSIQTGDGSPLHF.

The rearrangement uses TRBV4-3 and TRBJ1-5, with D perhaps matching TRBD1 (5 bases). V dropped 4 bases and J dropped 0 bases, with 13 bases sitting between them. The CDR3 loop spans 16 amino acids. The V gene's germline CDR1 is LGHNA and CDR2 YSLEER. DNA of the CDR3: TGCGCCAGCAGCCCTGGGCAGGGATATAGCAATCAGCCCCAGCATTTT. This sequence encodes CASSPGQGYSNQPQHF.

The chain links TRBV6-5 to TRBJ1-2; 7 nucleotides align to TRBD1. Germline V CDR1 and CDR2: MNHEY, SVGAGI. Germline trimming cut 6 bases from V and 0 bases from J; bases unmatched to any gene: 7. The CDR3 is made up of 15 amino acids. CDR3 sequence (DNA): TGTGCCAGCAGCAAAACCGGGACAGCTAACTATGGCTACACCTTC. Translating gives CASSKTGTANYGYTF.

The gene calls are TRBV5-4 and TRBJ1-1; tentatively, D is TRBD1 (6 bases). With 3 bases removed from V and 5 bases from J, the gap between germline ends came to 17 bases. The CDR3 runs 15 residues. Germline-derived CDR1 and CDR2 are SGHNT and YYREEE (reference sequence). The CDR3 protein is CASSSGQKQGTEAFF. In DNA form, the CDR3 reads TGTGCCAGCAGCTCCGGACAGAAACAAGGTACTGAAGCTTTCTTT.

V and J are TRBV7-2 and TRBJ2-3, with D maybe TRBD2 (6 bases). Germline V CDR1 and CDR2: SGHTA, FQGNSA. The CDR3 consists of 16 residues. V lost 1 base to trimming and J lost 2 bases, with 13 bases between them. As DNA, the CDR3 is TGTGCCAGCAGCTTAGAGGCGGGGCTTTTCACAGATACGCAGTATTTT. This gives the protein CASSLEAGLFTDTQYF.

The gene calls are TRBV4-1 and TRBJ1-2, with D perhaps TRBD1 (5 bases). This CDR3 spans 17 amino acids. Trimming removed 0 bases from V and 3 bases from J, with 17 bases in between. Germline CDR1 MGHRA, CDR2 YSYEKL. CDR3 sequence: CASSQDGHRLRDYGYTF. Written as DNA, the CDR3 is TGCGCCAGCAGCCAAGATGGACACCGTCTACGAGACTATGGCTACACCTTC.

This sequence joins TRBV11-2 and TRBJ2-4, with D perhaps matching TRBD1 (5 bases). The CDR3 contains 16 residues. Trimming took 5 bases from V and 0 from J, leaving 14 bases between them. CDR1 is SGHAT and CDR2 is FQNNGV in the germline V gene. CDR3 sequence (DNA): TGTGCCAGCAGCCCAAGGGGTCGGCTAGCCAAAAACATTCAGTACTTC. Amino acids: CASSPRGRLAKNIQYF.

The CDR3 DNA reads as TGTGCCAGCAGCCCCTTAGGACAGGGAATCTATGGCTACACCTTC. It encodes CASSPLGQGIYGYTF. V gene TRBV5-6 combines with J gene TRBJ1-2; 8 positions agree with TRBD1. The CDR3 is 15 residues long. CDR1 and CDR2 (germline): SGHDT, YYEEEE. Germline trimming cut 4 bases from V and 4 bases from J; bases unmatched to any gene: 9. Full variable domain (remainder filled in from reference TRBV5-6 and TRBJ1-2): DAGVTQSPTHLIKTRGQQVTLRCSPKSGHDTVSWYQQALGQGPQFIFQYYEEEERQRGNFPDRFSGHQFPNYSSELNVNALLLGDSALYLCASSPLGQGIYGYTFGSGTRLTVV.

V is TRBV7-9 and J is TRBJ2-7; a possible D gene is TRBD1 (5 bases). This CDR3 has 13 amino acids. From germline, CDR1 is SEHNR and CDR2 FQNEAQ (reference sequence). Trimming took 7 bases from V and 4 from J, leaving 14 bases between them. DNA for the CDR3: TGTGCCAGCAACGATAGGGGTCTTTACGAGCAGTACTTC. Translated, it gives CASNDRGLYEQYF.

Only a few counts were recorded for this clone. V is TRBV6-5 and J is TRBJ2-7; tentative D call: TRBD2 (6 bases). The CDR3 sequence is 15 residues long. Germline V lookup: CDR1 MNHEY, CDR2 SVGAGI. Trimming stripped 0 bases from V and 3 bases from J, with 12 bases between. CDR3 protein: CASSYSGRGIYEQYF. Here the CDR3 DNA reads TGTGCCAGCAGTTACTCGGGACGGGGGATCTACGAGCAGTACTTC.

The V and J genes are TRBV2 and TRBJ1-5; 7 bases map to TRBD1. This CDR3 has 14 residues. J was trimmed by 4 bases and V by 6 bases; bases with no gene match: 6. The germline V gene encodes CDR1 SNHLY and CDR2 FYNNEI. In nucleotides, the CDR3 is TGTGCCAGCAGGAGAGGACAGGTAAATCAGCCCCAGCATTTT. This codes for CASRRGQVNQPQHF. Full variable domain (missing parts from reference TRBV2 and TRBJ1-5): EPEVTQTPSHQVTQMGQEVILRCVPISNHLYFYWYRQILGQKVEFLVSFYNNEISEKSEIFDDQFSVERPDGSNFTLKIRSTKLEDSAMYFCASRRGQVNQPQHFGDGTRLSIL.